A single sample is the source of the 28 T cell receptor beta chains below, sequenced in a study of cytomegalovirus exposure and HLA in healthy donors. Use of 60 Vbeta and 13 Jbeta primers characterized the PCR. TCRdb keeps only in-frame clones here, not all; method: immunoSEQ multiplex PCR. Of about 95,000 clones in the sample, roughly 71% are singletons; the top ten hold roughly 4.5%. What was sequenced was PBMCs. These receptors all come from a woman aged 40-49 years in good health and CMV-seronegative.

The gene calls are TRBV5-6 and TRBJ2-7; 7 bases fit TRBD1. This CDR3 has 15 residues. V lost 4 bases and J lost 3; bases outside the gene matches: 10. Germline CDR1 SGHDT, CDR2 YYEEEE. CDR3 coding DNA: TGTGCCAGCAGCCAATCAACAGGGGAGAACTACGAGCAGTACTTC. As protein: CASSQSTGENYEQYF.

This clone is categorized as medium-sized (0.01 to 0.1%). The junction does not match germline at one end; this may be a read error. The chain couples TRBV6-6 to TRBJ2-7, with 8 bases fitting TRBD1. This CDR3 is built from 12 residues. Germline CDR1 and CDR2: MNHNY and SVGAGI (reference sequence). The CDR3 nucleotides read TGTGCCAGCAGCCACCAAACAGGGGGGTCGCACTTC. It encodes CASSHQTGGSHF.

The V and J genes are TRBV16 and TRBJ2-7, with 7 bases fitting TRBD1. Per germline, CDR1 KGHSY and CDR2 FQNENV. CDR3 length: 15 residues. V shed 3 bases and J 0 bases; nucleotides not matched to a gene: 5. In DNA form, the CDR3 reads TGTGCCAGCAGCCACCAAGGACAGGCCTCCTACGAGCAGTACTTC. Translation: CASSHQGQASYEQYF.

The chain joins TRBV5-1 to TRBJ2-7; the D is unclear. In germline, CDR1 is SGHRS, CDR2 YFSETQ. The CDR3 extends over 12 amino acids. Trimming left V 4 bases short and J 4 bases short, with 9 bases between. The CDR3 DNA reads TGCGCCAGCAGCCAAGACGGGTACGAGCAGTACTTC. Amino acids: CASSQDGYEQYF.

The V and J genes are TRBV6-5 and TRBJ1-2; the match to TRBD1 covers 9 bases. CDR1 MNHEY and CDR2 SVGAGI come from the germline V gene. This CDR3 has 16 amino acids. V shed 2 bases and J 8 bases; nucleotides not matched to a gene: 12. The CDR3 loop reads CASSYAPGTGTKGYTF. The CDR3 bases are TGTGCCAGCAGTTACGCTCCGGGGACAGGGACGAAGGGCTACACCTTC.

V gene TRBV27 combines with J gene TRBJ1-1, with D perhaps TRBD1 (6 bases). V was shortened by 6 bases and J by 2 bases, with 13 bases between the two germline ends. CDR1 MNHEY and CDR2 SMNVEV come from the germline V gene (reference sequence). There are 14 residues in the CDR3. The CDR3 is CASRMGQRNTEAFF. DNA of the CDR3: TGTGCCAGCAGAATGGGACAAAGAAACACTGAAGCTTTCTTT.

This clone was counted once. This chain joins TRBV12-5 and TRBJ2-5, with 10 nucleotides matching TRBD2. From germline, CDR1 is LGHNT and CDR2 FRNRAP. V was clipped by 6 bases and J by 5 bases; unmatched bases: 12. The CDR3 length is 16 residues. The CDR3 region is CASGLRAGGPDETQYF. In DNA, the CDR3 is TGTGCTAGTGGCCTTCGAGCGGGGGGGCCAGATGAGACCCAGTACTTC.

This chain links TRBV7-9 with TRBJ1-1; no clear D. The CDR3 is made up of 13 amino acids. CDR1 is SEHNR, CDR2 FQNEAQ, per germline (reference sequence). The V end was cut by 5 bases, the J end by 10 bases, with 17 bases between. The CDR3 coding sequence is TGTGCCAGCAGCGCTGACTCGGGGTTGGGAGCTTTCTTT. Protein: CASSADSGLGAFF.

This clone was seen only once. CDR3 DNA sequence: TGTGCCAGCGGCTCAGGGCCCACAGATACGCAGTATTTT. This translates into CASGSGPTDTQYF. J is TRBJ2-3 and V is TRBV2, with D possibly being TRBD1 (5 bases). CDR3 length equals 13 residues. Trimming shortened V by 8 bases and J by 2 bases, and 11 bases separated the two germline ends. Germline loops: CDR1 SNHLY, CDR2 FYNNEI.

The chain has TRBV19 and TRBJ2-2, with D tentatively TRBD2 (6 bases). Trimming stripped 7 bases from V and 4 bases from J, with 13 bases between. Germline V gene data show CDR1 as LNHDA and CDR2 as SQIVND (reference sequence). The CDR3 runs 14 residues. This CDR3 is CASTTIGGTGELFF. The CDR3 coding sequence is TGTGCCAGTACGACTATCGGGGGCACCGGGGAGCTGTTTTTT.

The chain links TRBV12-2 to TRBJ1-1; the table's TRBD1 call for D was not verified on the DNA. TRBV12-2 is deemed a pseudogene. CDR3 length: 17 amino acids. The CDR3 bases are TGTGCAAGTCGCAGATCACAAACACAGGGTATGAACACTGAAGCTTTCTTT. Its protein product is CASRRSQTQGMNTEAFF.

The rearrangement uses TRBV29-1 and TRBJ2-7; unclear D gene. The V gene lost 2 bases and the J gene lost 3 bases, with 11 bases spanning the gap. CDR3 size: 13 residues. The germline V gene encodes CDR1 SQVTM and CDR2 ANQGSEA. DNA for the CDR3: TGCAGCGTTGAAACGGCCAGACACTACGAGCAGTACTTC. Encoded protein: CSVETARHYEQYF.

The gene calls are TRBV6-6 and TRBJ1-1; D gene unclear. With 0 bases removed from V and 5 bases from J, the gap between germline ends came to 13 bases. The CDR3 has 15 amino acids. Germline V gene sequence: CDR1 MNHNY, CDR2 SVGAGI (reference sequence). In nucleotides, the CDR3 is TGTGCCAGCAGTTACTCGAGTTCGCGAGGGACTGAAGCTTTCTTT. As protein: CASSYSSSRGTEAFF.

The chain joins TRBV12-2 to TRBJ1-2; the table's D call TRBD1 went unverified against the DNA. TRBV12-2 is a recognized pseudogene. This CDR3 is 15 amino acids long. CDR3 region: CASRPFRTGLWGYTF. CDR3 coding DNA: TGTGCAAGTCGCCCTTTTAGGACAGGACTTTGGGGCTACACCTTC.

This clone was seen a handful of times. The genes are TRBV19 and TRBJ2-3; TRBD2 matches at 11 bases. The CDR3 spans 14 residues. In germline, CDR1 is LNHDA, CDR2 SQIVND (reference sequence). The V gene end was trimmed by 7 bases and the J gene end by 2 bases; junction bases not matched to a gene: 2. The DNA for the CDR3 is TGTGCCAGTAAACTAGCGGGGGCCACAGATACGCAGTATTTT. Translation: CASKLAGATDTQYF. The entire variable domain, with the rest obtained from reference TRBV19 and TRBJ2-3, is as follows: DGGITQSPKYLFRKEGQNVTLSCEQNLNHDAMYWYRQDPGQGLRLIYYSQIVNDFQKGDIAEGYSVSREKKESFPLTVTSAQKNPTAFYLCASKLAGATDTQYFGPGTRLTVL.

This chain uses TRBV19 with TRBJ1-5; the match to TRBD1 covers 7 bases. This CDR3 is 16 amino acids long. The V segment lost 4 bases and the J segment 0 bases; nucleotides outside the gene matches: 6. The germline V gene has CDR1 LNHDA and CDR2 SQIVND (reference sequence). In DNA, the CDR3 is TGTGCCAGTAGTACCGGGACAGCTTATAGCAATCAGCCCCAGCATTTT. This sequence encodes CASSTGTAYSNQPQHF.

The rearrangement links TRBV2 to TRBJ1-5; D is uncertain. The CDR3 contains 16 residues. Per germline, CDR1 SNHLY and CDR2 FYNNEI. V lost 4 bases, J lost 4 bases, and 17 bases lay in between. CDR3 coding DNA: TGTGCCAGCAGTGTTAGAGAGGACTCGGGTAATCAGCCCCAGCATTTT. It yields the protein CASSVREDSGNQPQHF. The variable domain in full, with the rest retrieved from reference TRBV2 and TRBJ1-5, is EPEVTQTPSHQVTQMGQEVILRCVPISNHLYFYWYRQILGQKVEFLVSFYNNEISEKSEIFDDQFSVERPDGSNFTLKIRSTKLEDSAMYFCASSVREDSGNQPQHFGDGTRLSIL.

This chain uses TRBV5-1 with TRBJ1-1, with a possible D match to TRBD1 (6 bases). CDR1 SGHRS and CDR2 YFSETQ come from the germline V gene. CDR3 length: 13 residues. Deletions cut 7 bases from V and 6 bases from J, with 16 bases between. CDR3 loop: CASSSGERAEAFF. The CDR3, as DNA: TGCGCCAGCTCCTCAGGGGAGAGAGCTGAAGCTTTCTTT. Using reference TRBV5-1 and TRBJ1-1 for the parts outside the CDR3, the full variable domain is KAGVTQTPRYLIKTRGQQVTLSCSPISGHRSVSWYQQTPGQGLQFLFEYFSETQRNKGNFPGRFSGRQFSNSRSEMNVSTLELGDSALYLCASSSGERAEAFFGQGTRLTVV.

The chain is built from TRBV4-1 and TRBJ1-1; unclear D gene. The V end lost 0 bases, the J end lost 4 bases, and 12 bases lay between the germline ends. Germline lookup yields CDR1 MGHRA and CDR2 YSYEKL. There are 15 residues in the CDR3. CDR3 nucleotide sequence: TGCGCCAGCAGCCAAGATGGAGGCGGTGGCACTGAAGCTTTCTTT. Amino acids: CASSQDGGGGTEAFF.

This clone has a handful of counts. The rearrangement links TRBV4-2 to TRBJ2-7, with D possibly TRBD1 on 6 matching bases. The CDR3 is 16 amino acids. Per the germline V gene, CDR1 is LGHNA and CDR2 is YNFKEQ. V shed 0 bases and J shed 2 bases, with 14 bases lying between them. CDR3 residues: CASSQDRGTLTYEQYF. For the CDR3, the DNA is TGTGCCAGCAGCCAAGATAGAGGGACACTAACCTACGAGCAGTACTTC.

In this sample, this clone turned up a few times. The conserved final phenylalanine or tryptophan is absent from the CDR3, which likely points to a read error. The limits of the CDR3 on the DNA are not certain, so only TCRdb's listed CDR3 is given. This chain links TRBV6-1 with TRBJ1-1. The germline V gene encodes CDR1 MNHNS and CDR2 SASEGT. Including both end residues, the CDR3 is 14 amino acids long. Here the CDR3 reads CASSMNAPLAEALV.

The chain is built from TRBV19 and TRBJ2-7, with 7 bases fitting TRBD1. CDR3 length: 14 amino acids. V shed 5 bases and J 4 bases; nucleotides not matched to a gene: 8. Germline V gene sequence: CDR1 LNHDA, CDR2 SQIVND (reference sequence). CDR3 sequence: CASSPRQGGYEQYF. CDR3 in DNA: TGTGCCAGTAGTCCCCGACAGGGCGGGTACGAGCAGTACTTC. Based on the CDR3 plus reference TRBV19 and TRBJ2-7, the full variable domain is DGGITQSPKYLFRKEGQNVTLSCEQNLNHDAMYWYRQDPGQGLRLIYYSQIVNDFQKGDIAEGYSVSREKKESFPLTVTSAQKNPTAFYLCASSPRQGGYEQYFGPGTRLTVT.

The genes are TRBV6-6 and TRBJ2-7; TRBD2 agrees at 7 bases. V shed 3 bases, J shed 3 bases, and the junction held 2 bases outside the gene matches. The CDR3 has 13 amino acids. The V gene's germline CDR1 is MNHNY and CDR2 SVGAGI (reference sequence). The CDR3 sequence is CASSYPGGYEQYF. The CDR3 region has the DNA TGTGCCAGCAGTTATCCGGGGGGCTACGAGCAGTACTTC.

V gene TRBV4-3 combines with J gene TRBJ2-5; TRBD2 matches at 9 bases. This CDR3 is built from 17 residues. Germline values: CDR1 LGHNA, CDR2 YSLEER. Trimming at V came to 1 base and at J to 5 bases, leaving 11 bases not matched to a gene. The CDR3 DNA reads as TGCGCCAGCAGCCAAGGAGGGGCGGGGGGGGCCCCGGAGACCCAGTACTTC. Protein product: CASSQGGAGGAPETQYF.

On this clone itself: Other DNA sequences within the sample encode an identical CDR3. Written as DNA, the CDR3 is TGTGCCAGCAGGGGACAGGTGAACACTGAAGCTTTCTTT. It codes for CASRGQVNTEAFF. The chain uses TRBV6-5 and TRBJ1-1; TRBD1 matches 8 bases. The CDR3 is made up of 13 amino acids. Germline loops: CDR1 MNHEY, CDR2 SVGAGI. Losses at the gene ends were 6 bases for V and 0 bases for J; bases not matched to a gene: 0.

This clone was counted a few times. The chain employs TRBV4-1 and TRBJ2-5, with 11 bases aligning to TRBD2. The CDR3 runs to 19 residues. Germline V CDR1 and CDR2: MGHRA, YSYEKL. With 6 bases clipped from V and 1 base from J, the junction kept 16 bases outside the gene matches. CDR3 nucleotide sequence: TGCGCCAGCAGTCGAGGTTGGCTAGCGGGGGGCGCCAGCCAAGAGACCCAGTACTTC. This sequence encodes CASSRGWLAGGASQETQYF.

This rearrangement joins TRBV9 to TRBJ1-4; 10 bases map to TRBD1. This CDR3 comprises 16 residues. Germline V CDR1 and CDR2: SGDLS, YYNGEE. V was pared by 4 bases and J by 6 bases, with 9 bases of the junction left unmatched. The CDR3 here is CASSKGQGGGYEKLFF. The CDR3, as DNA: TGTGCCAGCAGCAAAGGACAGGGGGGAGGGTATGAAAAACTGTTTTTT.

The chain uses TRBV4-3 and TRBJ2-3; possibly TRBD1 for D (5 bases). The CDR3 is 17 residues long. V gave up 1 base and J gave up 4 bases, with 18 bases separating them. Per the germline V gene, CDR1 is LGHNA and CDR2 is YSLEER. CDR3 in amino acids: CASSQGEAGFGPDTQYF. Here the CDR3 DNA reads TGCGCCAGCAGCCAAGGTGAAGCAGGGTTTGGCCCAGATACGCAGTATTTT.